The sequence of this TCR beta chain was determined in a study of T cells in Graves' hyperthyroidism and ophthalmopathy. Study as a whole: It was at initial diagnosis, before any treatment, that peripheral blood was collected. Regarding the study as a whole: Clonotypes that were expanded in thyroid above 0.001 mostly appeared in blood too.

As regards this clonotype: The antigen is not known.

Per germline, CDR1 DFQATT and CDR2 SNEGSKA (reference sequence). V was shortened by 1 base and J by 4 bases, with 11 bases between the two germline ends. This CDR3 region has 14 residues. Individuals with ophthalmopathy presented a Clinical Activity Score of at least 3, a NOSPECS grade of at least 4 and a duration under 3 months. Amplification yielded TCR beta CDR3 regions, with RNA transcripts as the source. Carried out on the TCR CDR3, a first-round RT-PCR used the HTBI primer set. TCRdb fed the multiplex PCR reads into MiXCR, producing one record per CDR3 protein. The table shows hundreds of thousands of distinct CDR3 sequences, with about 14% occurring only once.

The rearrangement links TRBV20-1 to TRBJ1-5; D possibly corresponds to TRBD1 (6 bases). The receptor was isolated from a man aged 18 to 30 with Graves' ophthalmopathy. Specimen: blood. CDR3 sequence reads: CSARGGGGNQPQHF. In DNA form, the CDR3 reads TGCAGTGCTAGAGGGGGGGGCGGAAATCAGCCCCAGCATTTT.